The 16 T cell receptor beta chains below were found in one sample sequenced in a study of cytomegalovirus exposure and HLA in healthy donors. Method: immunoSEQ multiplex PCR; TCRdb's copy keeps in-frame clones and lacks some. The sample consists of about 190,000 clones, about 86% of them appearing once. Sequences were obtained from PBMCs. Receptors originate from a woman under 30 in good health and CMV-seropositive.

The CDR3 nucleotides read TGTGCCAGCAGCTTGGGAGGTTCCATGAACACTGAAGCTTTCTTT. It codes for CASSLGGSMNTEAFF. The gene calls are TRBV5-4 and TRBJ1-1; D uncertain. Per the germline V gene, CDR1 is SGHNT and CDR2 is YYREEE (reference sequence). The CDR3 covers 15 residues. V was pared by 0 bases and J by 0 bases, with 9 bases between.

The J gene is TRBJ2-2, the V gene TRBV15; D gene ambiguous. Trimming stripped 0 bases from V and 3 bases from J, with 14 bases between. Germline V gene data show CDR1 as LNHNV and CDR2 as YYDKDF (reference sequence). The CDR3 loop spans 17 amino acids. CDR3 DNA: TGTGCCACCAGCAGAGATATCGTTCCAGGCGACACCGGGGAGCTGTTTTTT. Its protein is CATSRDIVPGDTGELFF.

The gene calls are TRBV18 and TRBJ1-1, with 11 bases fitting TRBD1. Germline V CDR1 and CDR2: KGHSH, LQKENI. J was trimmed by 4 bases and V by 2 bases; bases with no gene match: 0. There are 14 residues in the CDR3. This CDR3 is CASSPGTGGTEAFF. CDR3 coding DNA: TGTGCCAGCTCACCAGGGACAGGGGGCACTGAAGCTTTCTTT.

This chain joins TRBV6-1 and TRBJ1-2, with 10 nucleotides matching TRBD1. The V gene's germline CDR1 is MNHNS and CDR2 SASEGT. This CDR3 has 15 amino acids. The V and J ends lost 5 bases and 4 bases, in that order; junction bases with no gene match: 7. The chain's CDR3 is CASSKGTGASYGYTF. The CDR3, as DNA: TGTGCCAGCAGTAAGGGGACAGGGGCGTCCTATGGCTACACCTTC.

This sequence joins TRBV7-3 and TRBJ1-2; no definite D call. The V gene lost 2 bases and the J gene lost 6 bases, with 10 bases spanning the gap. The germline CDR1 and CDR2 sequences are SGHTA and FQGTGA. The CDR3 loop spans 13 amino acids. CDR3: CASSLLRGDGYTF. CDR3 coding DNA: TGTGCCAGCAGCTTACTACGAGGAGATGGCTACACCTTC.

CDR3 loop: CASSTNMCREDNSPLHF. CDR3 coding DNA: TGTGCCAGCAGCACGAATATGTGCAGGGAGGATAATTCACCCCTCCACTTT. The chain links TRBV11-3 to TRBJ1-6, with D possibly TRBD1 on 5 matching bases. The CDR3 is 17 residues long. The V end was cut by 5 bases, the J end by 5 bases, with 19 bases between. Germline CDR1 is SGHNT and CDR2 is YENEEA.

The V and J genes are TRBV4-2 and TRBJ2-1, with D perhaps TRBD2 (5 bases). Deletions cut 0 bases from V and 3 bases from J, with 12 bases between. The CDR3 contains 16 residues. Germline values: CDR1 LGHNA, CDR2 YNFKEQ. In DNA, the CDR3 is TGTGCCAGCAGCCAAGAAGGAGGATCCAACTACAATGAGCAGTTCTTC. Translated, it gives CASSQEGGSNYNEQFF.

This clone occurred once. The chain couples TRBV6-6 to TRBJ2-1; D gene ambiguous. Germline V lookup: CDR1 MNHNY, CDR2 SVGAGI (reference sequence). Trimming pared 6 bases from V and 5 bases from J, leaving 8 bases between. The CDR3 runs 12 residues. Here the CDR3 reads CASSRDHNEQFF. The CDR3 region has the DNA TGTGCCAGCAGCCGAGATCACAATGAGCAGTTCTTC.

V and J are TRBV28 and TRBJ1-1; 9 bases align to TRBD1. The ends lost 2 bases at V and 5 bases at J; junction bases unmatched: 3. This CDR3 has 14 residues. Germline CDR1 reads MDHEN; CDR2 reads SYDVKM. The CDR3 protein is CASSLGTGRTEAFF. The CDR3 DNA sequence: TGTGCCAGCAGTTTAGGGACAGGGAGGACTGAAGCTTTCTTT. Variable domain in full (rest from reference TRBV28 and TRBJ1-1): DVKVTQSSRYLVKRTGEKVFLECVQDMDHENMFWYRQDPGLGLRLIYFSYDVKMKEKGDIPEGYSVSREKKERFSLILESASTNQTSMYLCASSLGTGRTEAFFGQGTRLTVV.

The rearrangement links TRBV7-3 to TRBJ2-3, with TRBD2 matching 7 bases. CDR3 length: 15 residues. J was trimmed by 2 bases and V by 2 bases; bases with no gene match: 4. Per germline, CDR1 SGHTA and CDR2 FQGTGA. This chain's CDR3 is CASSLPGLDTDTQYF. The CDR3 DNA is TGTGCCAGCAGCTTACCTGGACTAGACACAGATACGCAGTATTTT.

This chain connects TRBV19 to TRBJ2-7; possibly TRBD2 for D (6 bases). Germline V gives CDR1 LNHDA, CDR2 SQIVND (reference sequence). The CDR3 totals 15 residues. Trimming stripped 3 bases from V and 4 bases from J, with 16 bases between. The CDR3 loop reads CASSIGGRTTYEQYF. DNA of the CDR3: TGTGCCAGTAGTATCGGTGGACGGACTACTTACGAGCAGTACTTC. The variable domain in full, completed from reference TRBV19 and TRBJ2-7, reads DGGITQSPKYLFRKEGQNVTLSCEQNLNHDAMYWYRQDPGQGLRLIYYSQIVNDFQKGDIAEGYSVSREKKESFPLTVTSAQKNPTAFYLCASSIGGRTTYEQYFGPGTRLTVT.

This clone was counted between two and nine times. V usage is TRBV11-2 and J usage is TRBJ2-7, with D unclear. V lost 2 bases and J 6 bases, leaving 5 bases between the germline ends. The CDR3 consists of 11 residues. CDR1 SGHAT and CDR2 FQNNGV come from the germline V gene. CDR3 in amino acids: CASSLTREQYF. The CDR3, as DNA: TGTGCCAGCAGCTTAACGCGCGAGCAGTACTTC.

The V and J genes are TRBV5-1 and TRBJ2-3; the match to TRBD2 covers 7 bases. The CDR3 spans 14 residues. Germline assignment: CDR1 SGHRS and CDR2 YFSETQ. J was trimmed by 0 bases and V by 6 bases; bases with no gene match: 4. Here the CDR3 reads CASKKRGSTDTQYF. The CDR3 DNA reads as TGCGCCAGCAAAAAGCGGGGAAGCACAGATACGCAGTATTTT.

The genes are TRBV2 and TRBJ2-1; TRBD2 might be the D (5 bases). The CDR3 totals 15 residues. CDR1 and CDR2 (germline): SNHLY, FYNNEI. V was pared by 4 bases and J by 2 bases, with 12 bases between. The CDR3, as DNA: TGTGCCAGCAGTGCATCAGCGGTGGCCTACAATGAGCAGTTCTTC. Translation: CASSASAVAYNEQFF.

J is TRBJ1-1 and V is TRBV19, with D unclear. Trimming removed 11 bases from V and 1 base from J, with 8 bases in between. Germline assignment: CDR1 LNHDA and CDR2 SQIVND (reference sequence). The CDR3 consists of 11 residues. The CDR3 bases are TGTGCCTCGAGATCGAACACTGAAGCTTTCTTT. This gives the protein CASRSNTEAFF.

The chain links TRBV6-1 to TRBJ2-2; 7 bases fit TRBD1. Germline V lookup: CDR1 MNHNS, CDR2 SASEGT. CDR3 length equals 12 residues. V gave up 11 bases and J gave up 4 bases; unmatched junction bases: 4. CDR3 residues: CAHRGATGELFF. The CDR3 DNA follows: TGTGCCCACAGGGGTGCCACCGGGGAGCTGTTTTTT.